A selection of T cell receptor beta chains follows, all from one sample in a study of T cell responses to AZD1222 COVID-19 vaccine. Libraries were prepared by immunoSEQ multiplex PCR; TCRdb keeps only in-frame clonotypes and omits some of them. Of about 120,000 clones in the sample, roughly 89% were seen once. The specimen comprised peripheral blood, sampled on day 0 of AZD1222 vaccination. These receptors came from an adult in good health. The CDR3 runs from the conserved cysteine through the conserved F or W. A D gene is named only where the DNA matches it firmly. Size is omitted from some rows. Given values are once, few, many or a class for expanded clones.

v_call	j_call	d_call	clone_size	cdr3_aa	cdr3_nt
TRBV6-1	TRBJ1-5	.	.	CASSDGRNQPQHF	TGTGCCAGCAGTGACGGCAGAAATCAGCCCCAGCATTTT
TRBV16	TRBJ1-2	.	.	CASSQSFGGSNYGYTF	TGTGCCAGCAGCCAATCTTTCGGGGGCAGCAACTATGGCTACACCTTC
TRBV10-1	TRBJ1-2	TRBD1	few	CASRVQGNNYGYTF	TGCGCCAGCAGGGTACAGGGGAATAACTATGGCTACACCTTC
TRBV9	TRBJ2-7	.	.	CASSPDYGGGPYEQYF	TGTGCCAGCAGCCCAGACTACGGGGGAGGCCCCTACGAGCAGTACTTC
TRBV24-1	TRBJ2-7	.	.	CATSDLSWDEQYF	TGTGCCACCAGTGATTTGAGTTGGGACGAGCAGTACTTC
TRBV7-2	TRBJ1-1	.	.	CASSSAGRGTANTEAFF	TGTGCCAGCAGCTCGGCCGGACGGGGCACAGCGAACACTGAAGCTTTCTTT
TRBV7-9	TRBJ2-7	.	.	CASSPPSYEQYF	TGTGCCAGCAGCCCGCCTTCCTACGAGCAGTACTTC
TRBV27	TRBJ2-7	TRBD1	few	CASSFFDRAPYEQYF	TGTGCCAGCAGTTTCTTCGACAGGGCTCCCTACGAGCAGTACTTC
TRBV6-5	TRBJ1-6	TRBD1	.	CASSSTGGDSSPLHF	TGTGCCAGCAGTTCTACAGGGGGCGATTCTTCACCCCTCCACTTT
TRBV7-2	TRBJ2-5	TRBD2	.	CASSRSGTSGGRETQYF	TGTGCCAGCAGCAGAAGTGGGACTAGCGGGGGTAGGGAGACCCAGTACTTC
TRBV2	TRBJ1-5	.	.	CASSVISGRQPQHF	TGTGCCAGCAGTGTTATTTCAGGGCGTCAGCCCCAGCATTTT
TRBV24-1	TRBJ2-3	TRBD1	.	CATSDSGRGQADTQYF	TGTGCCACCAGTGACAGTGGCAGGGGGCAGGCAGATACGCAGTATTTT
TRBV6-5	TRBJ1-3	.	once	CASSYSSGNTIYF	TGTGCCAGCAGTTACTCATCGGGAAACACCATATATTTT
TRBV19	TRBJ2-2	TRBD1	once	CASKGQGADTGELFF	TGTGCCAGCAAAGGACAGGGGGCCGACACCGGGGAGCTGTTTTTT
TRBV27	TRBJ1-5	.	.	CASSLGDSNQPQHF	TGTGCCAGCAGTTTGGGCGATAGCAATCAGCCCCAGCATTTT
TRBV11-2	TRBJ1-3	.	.	CASSLPGPGNTIYF	TGTGCCAGCAGCTTACCAGGGCCTGGAAACACCATATATTTT
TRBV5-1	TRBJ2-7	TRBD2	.	CASSPGLAGVHDEQYF	TGCGCCAGCAGCCCGGGACTAGCGGGAGTTCACGACGAGCAGTACTTC
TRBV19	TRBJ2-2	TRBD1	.	CASSIVQGAGTGELFF	TGTGCCAGTAGTATAGTTCAGGGGGCCGGCACCGGGGAGCTGTTTTTT
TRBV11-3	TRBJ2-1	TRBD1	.	CASSLRDRGSYNEQFF	TGTGCCAGCAGCTTACGGGACAGGGGGTCTTACAATGAGCAGTTCTTC
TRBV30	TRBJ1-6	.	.	CAVTSDSSYNSPLHF	TGTGCCGTAACGTCGGATAGCTCCTATAATTCACCCCTCCACTTT
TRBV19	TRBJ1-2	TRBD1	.	CASSASGTGFNYGYTF	TGTGCCAGTAGTGCATCCGGGACAGGATTTAACTATGGCTACACCTTC
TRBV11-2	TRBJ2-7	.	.	CASSLSRDITYEQYF	TGTGCCAGCAGCTTGTCCCGGGACATTACCTACGAGCAGTACTTC
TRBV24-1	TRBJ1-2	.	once	CATSPGGREAGYTF	TGTGCCACCAGCCCAGGAGGCAGGGAGGCTGGCTACACCTTC
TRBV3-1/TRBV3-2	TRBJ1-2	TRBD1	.	CASSLVPGQGESRYTF	TGTGCCAGCAGCCTCGTCCCGGGACAGGGGGAGAGTCGCTACACCTTC
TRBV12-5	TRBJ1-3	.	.	CASGLGLGQLNTIYF	TGTGCTAGTGGTTTGGGCCTCGGACAGTTAAACACCATATATTTT
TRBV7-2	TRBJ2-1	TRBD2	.	CASSHSGTSGPRRRNEQFF	TGTGCCAGCAGCCACTCCGGGACTAGCGGGCCTCGGCGACGGAATGAGCAGTTCTTC
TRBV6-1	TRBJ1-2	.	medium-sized	CASSEYYGYTF	TGTGCCAGCAGTGAATACTATGGCTACACCTTC
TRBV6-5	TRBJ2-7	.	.	CASRPYPIYEQYF	TGTGCCAGCCGACCCTACCCAATCTACGAGCAGTACTTC
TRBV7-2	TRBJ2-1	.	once	CASSTTSTEYNEQFF	TGTGCCAGCAGCACTACCTCGACAGAGTACAATGAGCAGTTCTTC
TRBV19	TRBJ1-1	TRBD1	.	CASTRDRGNTEAFF	TGTGCCAGTACCAGGGACAGGGGAAACACTGAAGCTTTCTTT
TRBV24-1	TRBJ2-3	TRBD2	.	CATAAGGGGARTDTQYF	TGTGCCACCGCCGCTGGGGGCGGGGGGGCACGCACAGATACGCAGTATTTT
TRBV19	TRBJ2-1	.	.	CASRVIPNEQFF	TGTGCCAGTCGGGTGATACCCAATGAGCAGTTCTTC
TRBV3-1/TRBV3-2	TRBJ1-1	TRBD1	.	CASRQDRGINEAFF	TGTGCCAGCAGGCAGGACAGGGGGATTAATGAAGCTTTCTTT